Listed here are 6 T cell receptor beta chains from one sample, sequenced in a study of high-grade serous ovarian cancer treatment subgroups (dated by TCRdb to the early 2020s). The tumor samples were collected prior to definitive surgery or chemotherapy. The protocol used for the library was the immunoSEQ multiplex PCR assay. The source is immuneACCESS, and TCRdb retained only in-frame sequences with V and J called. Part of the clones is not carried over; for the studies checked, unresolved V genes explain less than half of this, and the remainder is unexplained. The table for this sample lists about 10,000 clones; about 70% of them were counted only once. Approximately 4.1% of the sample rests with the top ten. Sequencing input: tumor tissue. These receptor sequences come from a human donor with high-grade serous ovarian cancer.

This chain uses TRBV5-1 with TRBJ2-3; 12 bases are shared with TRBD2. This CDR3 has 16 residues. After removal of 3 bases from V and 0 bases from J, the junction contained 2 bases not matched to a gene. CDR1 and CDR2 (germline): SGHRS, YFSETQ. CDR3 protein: CASSSGTSGSTDTQYF. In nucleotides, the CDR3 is TGCGCCAGCAGCTCGGGGACTAGCGGGAGCACAGATACGCAGTATTTT. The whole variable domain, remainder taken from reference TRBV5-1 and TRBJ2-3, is KAGVTQTPRYLIKTRGQQVTLSCSPISGHRSVSWYQQTPGQGLQFLFEYFSETQRNKGNFPGRFSGRQFSNSRSEMNVSTLELGDSALYLCASSSGTSGSTDTQYFGPGTRLTVL.

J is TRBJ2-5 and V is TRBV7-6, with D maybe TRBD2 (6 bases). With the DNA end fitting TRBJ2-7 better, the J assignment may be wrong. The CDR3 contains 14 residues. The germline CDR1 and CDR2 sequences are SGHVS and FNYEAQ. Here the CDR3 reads CASSQRADYYEQYF. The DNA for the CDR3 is TGTGCCAGCAGCCAACGAGCGGACTACTACGAGCAGTACTTC.

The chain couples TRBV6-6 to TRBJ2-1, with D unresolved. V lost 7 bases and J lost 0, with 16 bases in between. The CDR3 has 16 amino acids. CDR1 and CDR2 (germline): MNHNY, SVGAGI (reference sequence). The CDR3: CASTRLDRSSYNEQFF. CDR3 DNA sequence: TGTGCCAGCACCCGGCTGGACCGGAGCTCCTACAATGAGCAGTTCTTC.

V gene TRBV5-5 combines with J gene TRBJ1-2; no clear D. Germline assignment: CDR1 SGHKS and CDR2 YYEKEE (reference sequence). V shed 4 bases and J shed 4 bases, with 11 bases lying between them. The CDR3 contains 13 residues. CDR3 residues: CASSPQNSYGYTF. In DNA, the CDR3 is TGTGCCAGCAGCCCCCAGAACTCCTATGGCTACACCTTC.

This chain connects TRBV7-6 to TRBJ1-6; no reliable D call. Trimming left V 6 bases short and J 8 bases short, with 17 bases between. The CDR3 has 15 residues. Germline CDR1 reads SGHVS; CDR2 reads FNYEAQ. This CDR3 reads CASRHDGYRDSPLHF. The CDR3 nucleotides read TGTGCCAGCAGACACGACGGCTATAGGGATTCACCCCTCCACTTT.

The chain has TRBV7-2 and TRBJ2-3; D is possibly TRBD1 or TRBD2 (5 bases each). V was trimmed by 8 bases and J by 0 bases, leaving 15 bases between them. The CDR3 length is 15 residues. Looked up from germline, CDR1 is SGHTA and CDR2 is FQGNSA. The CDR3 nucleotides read TGTGCCAGCGGGGTAAGCAGGGAGAGCACAGATACGCAGTATTTT. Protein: CASGVSRESTDTQYF.